This paragraph reports one TCR beta chain. Its antigen is currently unknown. Sequenced by immunoSEQ multiplex PCR; TCRdb stores in-frame clones only, minus some. Of about 410,000 clones listed, around 85% are singletons. Treatment specified: roughly 19 received Ad26.COV2.S at low or high dose, single or two shots; about 5 received placebo; per-sample allocation not given. Material that was analyzed had been drawn on day 63 after the first vaccine or placebo injection. This sample was included in a study of Ad26.COV2.S vaccination and SARS-CoV-2 variants. Study summary: Ad26.COV2.S, an intramuscular injection, was given once or twice 56 days apart. Study observations and caveats: Those who received the vaccine showed greater spike-specific TCR breadth than those given placebo. Substantial breadth in spike-specific CD8+ and CD4+ T cell responses was reportedly seen after vaccination. Similar non-spike TCR breadth was seen in vaccine and placebo recipients.

Germline CDR1 is SGHRS and CDR2 is YFSETQ. The CDR3 has 15 amino acids. Trimming removed 0 bases at V and 2 bases at J, with 11 bases between. The sample here was peripheral blood, taken in a trial of Ad26.COV2.S vaccine versus placebo. The chain couples TRBV5-1 to TRBJ1-2; no definite D call. The source of this sequence is a person aged 18 to 59 who received the Ad26.COV2.S COVID-19 vaccine or a placebo. DNA of the CDR3: TGCGCCAGCAGCTTGGGGGAATTGAGGAACTATGGCTACACCTTC. Its protein product is CASSLGELRNYGYTF.